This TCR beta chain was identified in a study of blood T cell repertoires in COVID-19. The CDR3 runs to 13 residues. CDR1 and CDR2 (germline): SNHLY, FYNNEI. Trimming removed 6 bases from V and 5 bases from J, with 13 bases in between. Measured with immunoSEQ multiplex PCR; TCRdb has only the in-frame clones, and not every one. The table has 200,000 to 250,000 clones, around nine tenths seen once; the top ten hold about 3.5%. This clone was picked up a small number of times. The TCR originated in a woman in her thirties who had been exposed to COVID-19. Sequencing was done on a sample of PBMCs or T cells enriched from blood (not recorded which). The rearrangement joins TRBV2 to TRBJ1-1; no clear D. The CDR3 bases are TGTGCCAGCAGCGAGGTTCGTGGGACTGAAGCTTTCTTT. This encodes CASSEVRGTEAFF.